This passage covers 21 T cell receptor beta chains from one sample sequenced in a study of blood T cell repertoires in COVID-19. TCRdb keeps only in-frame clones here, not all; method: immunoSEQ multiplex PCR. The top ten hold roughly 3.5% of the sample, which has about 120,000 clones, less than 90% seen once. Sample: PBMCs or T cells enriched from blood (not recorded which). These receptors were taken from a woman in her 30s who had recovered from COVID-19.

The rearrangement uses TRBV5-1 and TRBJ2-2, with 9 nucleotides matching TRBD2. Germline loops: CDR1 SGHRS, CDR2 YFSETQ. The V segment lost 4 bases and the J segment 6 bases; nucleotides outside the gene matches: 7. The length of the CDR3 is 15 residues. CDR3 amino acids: CASSKGLARAGELFF. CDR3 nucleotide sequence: TGCGCCAGCAGCAAAGGACTAGCGAGGGCCGGGGAGCTGTTTTTT.

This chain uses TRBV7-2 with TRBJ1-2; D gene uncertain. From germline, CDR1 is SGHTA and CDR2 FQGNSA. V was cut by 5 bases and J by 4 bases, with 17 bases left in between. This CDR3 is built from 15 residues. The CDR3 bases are TGTGCCAGCAGCCACTACATCTTAGAAAGCTATGGCTACACCTTC. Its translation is CASSHYILESYGYTF. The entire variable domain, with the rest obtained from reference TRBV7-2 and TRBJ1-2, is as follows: GAGVSQSPSNKVTEKGKDVELRCDPISGHTALYWYRQSLGQGLEFLIYFQGNSAPDKSGLPSDRFSAERTGGSVSTLTIQRTQQEDSAVYLCASSHYILESYGYTFGSGTRLTVV.

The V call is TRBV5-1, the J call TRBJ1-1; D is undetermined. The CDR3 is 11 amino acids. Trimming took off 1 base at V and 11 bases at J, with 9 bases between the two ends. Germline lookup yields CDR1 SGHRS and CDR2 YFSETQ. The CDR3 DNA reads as TGCGCCAGCAGCTTGTTCGGGGAGGCTTTCTTT. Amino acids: CASSLFGEAFF.

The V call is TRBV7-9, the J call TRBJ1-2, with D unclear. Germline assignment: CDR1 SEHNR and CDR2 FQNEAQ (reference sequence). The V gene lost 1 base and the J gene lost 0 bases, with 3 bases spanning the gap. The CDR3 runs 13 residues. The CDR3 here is CASSLGPNYGYTF. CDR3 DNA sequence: TGTGCCAGCAGCTTAGGGCCTAACTATGGCTACACCTTC.

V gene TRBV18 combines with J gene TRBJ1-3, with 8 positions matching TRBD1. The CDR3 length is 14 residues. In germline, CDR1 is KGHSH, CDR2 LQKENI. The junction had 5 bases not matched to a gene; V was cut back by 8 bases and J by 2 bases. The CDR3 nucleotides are TGTGCCAGCGCCCCGGACAGGGCTGGAAACACCATATATTTT. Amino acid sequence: CASAPDRAGNTIYF.

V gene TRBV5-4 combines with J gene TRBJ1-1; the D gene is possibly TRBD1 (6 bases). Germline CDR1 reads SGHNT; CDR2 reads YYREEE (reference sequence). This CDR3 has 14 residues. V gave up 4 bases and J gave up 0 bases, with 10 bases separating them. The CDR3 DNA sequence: TGTGCCAGCAGCCGTACAGGGATGAACACTGAAGCTTTCTTT. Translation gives CASSRTGMNTEAFF.

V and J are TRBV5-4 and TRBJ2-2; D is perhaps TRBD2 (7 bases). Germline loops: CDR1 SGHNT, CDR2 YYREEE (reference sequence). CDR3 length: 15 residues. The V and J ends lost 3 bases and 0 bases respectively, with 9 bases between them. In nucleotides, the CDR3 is TGTGCCAGCAGCTGGGGGGGGCCGAACACCGGGGAGCTGTTTTTT. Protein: CASSWGGPNTGELFF.

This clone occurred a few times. The CDR3 DNA is TGTGCCAGCAGTGGCAAGAACACCGGGGAGCTGTTTTTT. Residues: CASSGKNTGELFF. The rearrangement uses TRBV12-3 or TRBV12-4 and TRBJ2-2; D is uncertain. The CDR3 is made up of 13 amino acids. The V end was cut by 5 bases, the J end by 1 base, with 5 bases between.

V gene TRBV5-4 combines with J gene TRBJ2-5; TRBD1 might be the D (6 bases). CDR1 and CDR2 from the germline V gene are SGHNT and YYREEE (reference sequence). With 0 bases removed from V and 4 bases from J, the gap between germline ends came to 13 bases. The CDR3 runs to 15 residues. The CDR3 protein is CASSLGGLGAETQYF. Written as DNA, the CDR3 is TGTGCCAGCAGCTTGGGTGGCCTGGGGGCAGAGACCCAGTACTTC.

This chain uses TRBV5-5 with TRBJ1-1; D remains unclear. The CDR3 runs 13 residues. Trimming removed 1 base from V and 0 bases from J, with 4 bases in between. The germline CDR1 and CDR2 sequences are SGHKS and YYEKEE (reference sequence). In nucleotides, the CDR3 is TGTGCCAGCAGCTTGTCCGTGAACACTGAAGCTTTCTTT. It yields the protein CASSLSVNTEAFF.

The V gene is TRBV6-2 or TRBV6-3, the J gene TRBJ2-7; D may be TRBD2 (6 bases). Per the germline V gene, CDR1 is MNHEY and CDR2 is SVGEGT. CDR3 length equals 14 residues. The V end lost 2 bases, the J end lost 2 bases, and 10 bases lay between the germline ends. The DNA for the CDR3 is TGTGCCAGCAGTTACGCGGGGATCACCTACGAGCAGTACTTC. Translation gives CASSYAGITYEQYF.

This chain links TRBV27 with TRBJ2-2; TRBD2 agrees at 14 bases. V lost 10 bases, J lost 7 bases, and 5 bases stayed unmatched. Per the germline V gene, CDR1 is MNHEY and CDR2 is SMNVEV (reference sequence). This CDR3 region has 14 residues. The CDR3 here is CATGGLAGVGELFF. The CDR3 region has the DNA TGTGCCACAGGGGGACTAGCGGGAGTCGGGGAGCTGTTTTTT.

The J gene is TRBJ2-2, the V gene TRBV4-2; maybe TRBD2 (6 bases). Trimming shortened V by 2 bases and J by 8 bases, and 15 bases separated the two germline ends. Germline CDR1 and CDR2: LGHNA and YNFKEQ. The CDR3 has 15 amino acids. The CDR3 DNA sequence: TGTGCCAGCAGCCAAATAACTAGCTCCGTGGGGGAGCTGTTTTTT. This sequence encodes CASSQITSSVGELFF.

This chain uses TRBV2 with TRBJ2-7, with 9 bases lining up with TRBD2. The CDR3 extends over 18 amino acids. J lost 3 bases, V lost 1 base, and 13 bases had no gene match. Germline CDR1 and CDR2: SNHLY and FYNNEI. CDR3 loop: CASSEVDLAGREGYEQYF. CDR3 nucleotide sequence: TGTGCCAGCAGTGAAGTAGATCTAGCGGGAAGGGAGGGCTACGAGCAGTACTTC.

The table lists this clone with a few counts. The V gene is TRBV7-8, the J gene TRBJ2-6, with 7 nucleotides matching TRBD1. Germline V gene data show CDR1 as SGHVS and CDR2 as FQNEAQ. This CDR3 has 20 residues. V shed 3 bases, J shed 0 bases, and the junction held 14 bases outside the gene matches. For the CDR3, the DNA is TGTGCCAGCAGCTTTAGGCATCAGAGGGGGCGTAACTCTGGGGCCAACGTCCTGACTTTC. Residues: CASSFRHQRGRNSGANVLTF.

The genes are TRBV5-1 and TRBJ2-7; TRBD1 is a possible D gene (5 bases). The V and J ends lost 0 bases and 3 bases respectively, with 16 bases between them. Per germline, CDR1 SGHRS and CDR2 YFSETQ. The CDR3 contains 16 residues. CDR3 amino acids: CASSLGRTQQGYEQYF. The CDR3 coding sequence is TGCGCCAGCAGCTTGGGGCGCACCCAGCAGGGCTACGAGCAGTACTTC.

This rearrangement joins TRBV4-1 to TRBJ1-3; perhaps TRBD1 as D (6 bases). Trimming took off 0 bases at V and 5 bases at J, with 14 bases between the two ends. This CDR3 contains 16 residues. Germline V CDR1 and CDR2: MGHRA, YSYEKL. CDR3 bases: TGCGCCAGCAGCCAAGACCGAGGGACACAGAGAAACACCATATATTTT. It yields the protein CASSQDRGTQRNTIYF.

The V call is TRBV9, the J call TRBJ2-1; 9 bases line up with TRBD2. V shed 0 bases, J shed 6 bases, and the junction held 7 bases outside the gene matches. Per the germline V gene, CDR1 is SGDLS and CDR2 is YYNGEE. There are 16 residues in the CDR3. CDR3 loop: CASSVDAGGPVNEQFF. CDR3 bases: TGTGCCAGCAGCGTAGATGCGGGAGGGCCAGTCAATGAGCAGTTCTTC.

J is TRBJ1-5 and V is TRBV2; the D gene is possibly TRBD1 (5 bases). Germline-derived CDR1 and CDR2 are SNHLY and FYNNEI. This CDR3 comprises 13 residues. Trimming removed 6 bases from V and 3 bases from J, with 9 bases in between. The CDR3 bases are TGTGCCAGCAGGCGGGACTCCAATCAGCCCCAGCATTTT. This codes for CASRRDSNQPQHF.

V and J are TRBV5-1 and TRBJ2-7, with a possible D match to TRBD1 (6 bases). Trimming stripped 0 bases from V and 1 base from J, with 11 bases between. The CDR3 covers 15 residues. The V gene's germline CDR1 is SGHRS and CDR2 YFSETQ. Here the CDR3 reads CASSLEGTPSYEQYF. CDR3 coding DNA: TGCGCCAGCAGCTTGGAGGGGACACCGTCCTACGAGCAGTACTTC.

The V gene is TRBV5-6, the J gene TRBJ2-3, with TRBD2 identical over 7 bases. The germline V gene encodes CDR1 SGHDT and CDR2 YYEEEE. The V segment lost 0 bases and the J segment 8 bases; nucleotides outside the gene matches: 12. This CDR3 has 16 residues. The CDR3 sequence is CASSLVRTRRLGTQYF. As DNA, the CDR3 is TGTGCCAGCAGCTTGGTACGGACTAGGCGACTGGGTACGCAGTATTTT.